The sequence of this T cell receptor (beta chain) was determined in a study of T cell repertoires in cytomegalovirus infection. As for the study in general: Both CMV infection and a matching HLA type were indicated by public TCR beta signatures.

General study points: Clonotype analysis showed dominance of the ex vivo response by HLA-C-restricted CMV-specific TCR beta clonotypes.

TCRdb passed the reads through MiXCR, listing each CDR3 protein once. The repertoire has under 450,000 distinct CDR3 sequences, around a third of them found once; the top ten carry approximately 15%. Turning to this clonotype: What it recognizes is unknown.

This TCR came from a human donor in good health (CMV status not recorded). Some clones in this sample may be carry-over from other donors' samples. Sequenced material: cultured PBMCs, taken from culture after CMV antigen stimulation.

This CDR3 reads CASSEWASGEHNEQFF. The CDR3 nucleotides read TGTGCCAGCAGTGAATGGGCTAGCGGGGAGCACAATGAGCAGTTCTTC. The chain combines TRBV25-1 with TRBJ2-1; 9 nucleotides align to TRBD2. Germline trimming cut 1 base from V and 5 bases from J; bases unmatched to any gene: 6. The germline gives CDR1 MGHDK, CDR2 SYGVNS. The CDR3 covers 16 residues.